This TCR beta chain originates from a study of CD4+ T cells in melanoma. This clone was found a few times. What it recognizes is unknown. Assay: immunoSEQ multiplex PCR; the TCRdb copy retains only in-frame clones and omits some. The data show approximately 9,700 clones, with less than 80% seen just once and around a quarter held by the top ten. The study, taken as a whole, reports: Neoantigen-specific CD4+ T cells in melanoma reportedly had diverse differentiation states. CD8+ T cell, macrophage and B cell function reportedly correlated with neoantigen-specific CD4+ T cells.

This clonotype was sampled from a human donor with melanoma. The specimen sequenced was cells from a culture (not recorded whether cultured in vitro).

The CDR3 is CSVGYRADTEAFF. CDR3 coding DNA: TGCAGCGTTGGTTACAGGGCGGACACTGAAGCTTTCTTT. This chain connects TRBV29-1 to TRBJ1-1, with a possible D match to TRBD1 (6 bases). This CDR3 has 13 amino acids. Germline V gene lookup returns CDR1 SQVTM and CDR2 ANQGSEA. V was shortened by 4 bases and J by 3 bases, with 12 bases between the two germline ends.